The 21 T cell receptor beta chains below come from one sample, sequenced in a study of cytomegalovirus exposure and HLA in healthy donors. The PCR employed 60 Vbeta primers together with 13 Jbeta primers. Measured with immunoSEQ multiplex PCR; TCRdb has only the in-frame clones, and not every one. The table shows 90,000 to 100,000 clones, with around 77% occurring only once. The sample was PBMCs. The receptor source for this set is a woman aged 55 to 70 in good health and CMV-seropositive.

CDR3 sequence: CASSSQLVEAFF. CDR3 sequence (DNA): TGTGCCAGCAGTTCCCAACTGGTAGAAGCTTTCTTT. V gene TRBV7-9 combines with J gene TRBJ1-1; no clear D. V lost 6 bases and J 8 bases, leaving 13 bases between the germline ends. Germline assignment: CDR1 SEHNR and CDR2 FQNEAQ (reference sequence). The CDR3 runs to 12 residues.

The rearrangement joins TRBV5-6 to TRBJ1-5, with D possibly being TRBD1 (6 bases). Deletions cut 4 bases from V and 11 bases from J, with 13 bases between. Germline V gives CDR1 SGHDT, CDR2 YYEEEE. This CDR3 region has 12 residues. The CDR3: CASSRRGLTQHF. The CDR3 DNA reads TGTGCCAGCAGCCGAAGGGGGTTGACCCAGCATTTT.

The chain employs TRBV4-2 and TRBJ2-2; 14 bases map to TRBD2. The CDR3 has 18 amino acids. Unmatched junction bases numbered 5, after V lost 0 bases and J lost 5 bases. Germline loops: CDR1 LGHNA, CDR2 YNFKEQ. The CDR3 spells CASSQEGLAGVWTGELFF. DNA for the CDR3: TGTGCCAGCAGCCAAGAGGGACTAGCGGGAGTTTGGACCGGGGAGCTGTTTTTT.

The CDR3 loop reads CASVVGGRSPAFF. DNA of the CDR3: TGTGCCAGCGTCGTGGGGGGGCGAAGCCCAGCTTTCTTT. The genes are TRBV6-1 and TRBJ1-1, with a weak D call TRBD1 (6 bases). Trimming cost V 8 bases and J 10 bases, with 20 bases left between them. This CDR3 has 13 amino acids. The germline V gene has CDR1 MNHNS and CDR2 SASEGT.

The chain couples TRBV19 to TRBJ2-7; D is possibly TRBD1 (6 bases). Trimming shortened V by 4 bases and J by 3 bases, and 19 bases separated the two germline ends. Germline V gene sequence: CDR1 LNHDA, CDR2 SQIVND (reference sequence). The CDR3 is made up of 16 amino acids. In nucleotides, the CDR3 is TGTGCCAGTAGTACCGGTTTGGGGGCGGAGAACTACGAGCAGTACTTC. Translation: CASSTGLGAENYEQYF.

The chain employs TRBV5-4 and TRBJ2-7; TRBD2 aligns across 8 bases. V gave up 9 bases and J gave up 6 bases; unmatched junction bases: 14. CDR3 length: 14 residues. Germline loops: CDR1 SGHNT, CDR2 YYREEE (reference sequence). Here the CDR3 reads CATSYAGGFREQYF. Written as DNA, the CDR3 is TGTGCCACATCCTATGCGGGAGGTTTTCGCGAGCAGTACTTC. The whole variable domain, filled in from reference TRBV5-4 and TRBJ2-7, reads ETGVTQSPTHLIKTRGQQVTLRCSSQSGHNTVSWYQQALGQGPQFIFQYYREEENGRGNFPPRFSGLQFPNYSSELNVNALELDDSALYLCATSYAGGFREQYFGPGTRLTVT.

The chain has TRBV7-3 and TRBJ2-1; TRBD2 aligns across 11 bases. This CDR3 region has 16 residues. Trimming cost V 2 bases and J 6 bases; bases outside gene matches: 6. The V gene's germline CDR1 is SGHTA and CDR2 FQGTGA. The CDR3 spells CASSLGGSGRANEQFF. The CDR3 DNA sequence: TGTGCCAGCAGCTTAGGTGGTAGCGGGAGGGCCAATGAGCAGTTCTTC.

The chain couples TRBV6-6 to TRBJ2-2, with 11 bases lining up with TRBD1. The CDR3 contains 14 residues. Trimming at V came to 6 bases and at J to 6 bases, leaving 3 bases not matched to a gene. Germline CDR1 is MNHNY and CDR2 is SVGAGI (reference sequence). The CDR3 reads CASRPGQGAGELFF. CDR3 bases: TGTGCCAGCAGACCGGGACAGGGGGCCGGGGAGCTGTTTTTT.

This chain joins TRBV29-1 and TRBJ2-7; 7 positions match TRBD2. The germline V gene has CDR1 SQVTM and CDR2 ANQGSEA. V shed 7 bases, J shed 6 bases, and the junction held 12 bases outside the gene matches. This CDR3 has 13 amino acids. The CDR3 loop reads CSARGGEEVEQYF. The CDR3, as DNA: TGCAGCGCACGGGGAGGGGAGGAGGTCGAGCAGTACTTC.

The V gene is TRBV30, the J gene TRBJ1-5, with a tentative D call TRBD1 (6 bases). Germline CDR1 and CDR2: GTSNPN and SVGIG (reference sequence). The CDR3 loop spans 13 amino acids. V lost 5 bases, J lost 5 bases, and 13 bases lay in between. The CDR3 sequence is CAWQDSLDQPQHF. In DNA, the CDR3 is TGTGCCTGGCAGGACAGTCTTGATCAGCCCCAGCATTTT.

There are a few counts of this clone. The chain combines TRBV7-6 with TRBJ2-7; 13 positions match TRBD2. V lost 4 bases and J lost 4; bases outside the gene matches: 10. Germline-derived CDR1 and CDR2 are SGHVS and FNYEAQ. The CDR3 runs to 17 residues. Written as DNA, the CDR3 is TGTGCCAGCAGCTCAGGCACGGGACTAGCGGGAACTTACGAGCAGTACTTC. Protein product: CASSSGTGLAGTYEQYF.

This chain joins TRBV25-1 and TRBJ2-3, with 7 bases matching TRBD1. CDR1 and CDR2 (germline): MGHDK, SYGVNS. The V and J ends lost 6 bases and 2 bases, in that order; junction bases with no gene match: 5. The CDR3 length is 14 residues. DNA for the CDR3: TGTGCCAGCAGCTTACAGGGGACCACAGATACGCAGTATTTT. It encodes CASSLQGTTDTQYF.

The J gene is TRBJ2-7, the V gene TRBV5-4; 12 nucleotides match TRBD1. V lost 5 bases, J lost 3 bases, and 6 bases stayed unmatched. Germline V gene sequence: CDR1 SGHNT, CDR2 YYREEE (reference sequence). This CDR3 contains 15 residues. CDR3 loop: CASSRDRGLNYEQYF. CDR3 DNA sequence: TGTGCCAGCAGTCGGGACAGGGGGCTAAACTACGAGCAGTACTTC.

In its sample, this clone was seen a few times. The chain couples TRBV5-4 to TRBJ2-7, with 7 bases fitting TRBD2. V shed 6 bases, J shed 2 bases, and the junction held 11 bases outside the gene matches. The CDR3 has 15 residues. Looked up from germline, CDR1 is SGHNT and CDR2 is YYREEE (reference sequence). The CDR3 nucleotides are TGTGCCAGCACCCGTGGGGGGGGACGGGCCTACGAGCAGTACTTC. Translation: CASTRGGGRAYEQYF. The variable domain in full, with the rest retrieved from reference TRBV5-4 and TRBJ2-7, is ETGVTQSPTHLIKTRGQQVTLRCSSQSGHNTVSWYQQALGQGPQFIFQYYREEENGRGNFPPRFSGLQFPNYSSELNVNALELDDSALYLCASTRGGGRAYEQYFGPGTRLTVT.

In this sample, this clone turned up a few times. V and J are TRBV6-4 and TRBJ2-7; TRBD1 might be the D (5 bases). Germline lookup yields CDR1 MRHNA and CDR2 SNTAGT. The CDR3 is 14 residues long. V was clipped by 10 bases and J by 5 bases, with 21 bases between them. This CDR3 is CAILLVGQIHEQYF. The CDR3 DNA reads as TGTGCCATCCTTTTAGTGGGGCAGATCCACGAGCAGTACTTC.

V gene TRBV28 combines with J gene TRBJ1-5; TRBD1 agrees at 7 bases. The CDR3 is 17 residues long. After removal of 5 bases from V and 2 bases from J, the junction contained 12 bases not matched to a gene. From germline, CDR1 is MDHEN and CDR2 SYDVKM. CDR3 in amino acids: CASSPTTGTQGNQPQHF. DNA for the CDR3: TGTGCCAGCAGTCCTACGACAGGGACGCAAGGCAATCAGCCCCAGCATTTT.

This chain links TRBV4-1 with TRBJ2-7, with D perhaps matching TRBD2 (6 bases). The CDR3 loop spans 12 amino acids. V lost 1 base and J lost 5, with 6 bases in between. CDR1 and CDR2 from the germline V gene are MGHRA and YSYEKL. The CDR3 DNA is TGCGCCAGCAGCCAAGGGGGGGACGAGCAGTACTTC. Amino acid sequence: CASSQGGDEQYF.

Here the CDR3 reads CAWSPGGENFRAASSEQFF. In nucleotides, the CDR3 is TGTGCCTGGAGCCCCGGAGGGGAGAATTTCCGCGCCGCCTCGAGTGAGCAGTTCTTC. The J gene is TRBJ2-1, the V gene TRBV30; D possibly corresponds to TRBD2 (6 bases). CDR3 size: 19 residues. V lost 3 bases and J lost 9, with 33 bases in between. Looked up from germline, CDR1 is GTSNPN and CDR2 is SVGIG (reference sequence).

The J gene is TRBJ1-1, the V gene TRBV7-8, with D possibly TRBD1 on 5 matching bases. The CDR3 is 15 amino acids. Germline values: CDR1 SGHVS, CDR2 FQNEAQ. V was clipped by 0 bases and J by 3 bases, with 11 bases between them. The chain's CDR3 is CASSLAAGGYTEAFF. In DNA, the CDR3 is TGTGCCAGCAGCTTAGCGGCCGGGGGGTACACTGAAGCTTTCTTT.

The gene calls are TRBV5-1 and TRBJ2-1, with a possible D match to TRBD1 (7 bases). Germline V gene data show CDR1 as SGHRS and CDR2 as YFSETQ. Trimming took 4 bases from V and 5 from J, leaving 10 bases between them. The CDR3 has 13 residues. In DNA form, the CDR3 reads TGCGCCAGCAGCGGCGGGACAGACAATGAGCAGTTCTTC. It encodes CASSGGTDNEQFF.

This clone was seen only a few times. The CDR3 is CASSFLPGRRRETQYF. CDR3 nucleotides: TGTGCCAGCAGCTTTCTCCCAGGGCGAAGGCGGGAGACCCAGTACTTC. V is TRBV5-6 and J is TRBJ2-5; perhaps TRBD1 as D (5 bases). Trimming stripped 2 bases from V and 5 bases from J, with 19 bases between. The CDR3 sequence is 16 residues long. Germline CDR1 SGHDT, CDR2 YYEEEE. The variable domain in full, with the rest retrieved from reference TRBV5-6 and TRBJ2-5, is DAGVTQSPTHLIKTRGQQVTLRCSPKSGHDTVSWYQQALGQGPQFIFQYYEEEERQRGNFPDRFSGHQFPNYSSELNVNALLLGDSALYLCASSFLPGRRRETQYFGPGTRLLVL.